This entry is about one T cell receptor (beta chain). Its antigen is undetermined. The CDR3 has 15 residues. Trimming pared 6 bases from V and 2 bases from J, leaving 18 bases between. The protocol was immunoSEQ multiplex PCR, while the TCRdb copy is restricted to in-frame clones and leaves out a portion. The sample has around 95,000 clones; about 95% are singletons. This sample stems from a study of siplizumab effects on memory and regulatory T cells. Study results and limitations: The authors could not assign a naive or memory phenotype to roughly 80-95% of proliferating CD4+ or CD8+ clones. Only a minor fraction of alloreactive clones mapped to unstimulated subsets.

The sample was non-Treg CD4+ T cells sorted from blood. This receptor was taken from a human donor in good health. This chain connects TRBV5-3 to TRBJ2-7; no firm D call. TRBV5-3 is an ORF for which the function is uncertain. For the CDR3, the DNA is TGTGCCAGAAACTACCGACGACTCCCAACCTACGAGCAGTACTTC. Amino acids: CARNYRRLPTYEQYF.